This T cell receptor beta chain was sequenced in a study of OX40 agonist ivuxolimab in advanced cancers. Some clones are missing from TCRdb's copy, which holds only in-frame ones; the method was immunoSEQ multiplex PCR. The table includes nearly 80,000 clones, about 92% detected once. The J segment lost 7 bases and the V segment lost 2 bases, leaving 6 bases of the junction unmatched. The CDR3 is made up of 16 amino acids. In germline, CDR1 is SEHNR, CDR2 FQNEAQ (reference sequence). The V and J genes are TRBV7-9 and TRBJ1-6, with TRBD1 matching over 9 bases. The sequencing used CD4+ or CD8+ T cells sorted from blood, collected in a trial of the OX40 agonist ivuxolimab. This receptor was obtained from an adult with an advanced solid tumor such as melanoma, head and neck, liver or kidney cancer. The CDR3 DNA reads TGTGCCAGCAGCTTACAAGGGACAGGGATAAATTCACCCCTCCACTTT. Its protein is CASSLQGTGINSPLHF.